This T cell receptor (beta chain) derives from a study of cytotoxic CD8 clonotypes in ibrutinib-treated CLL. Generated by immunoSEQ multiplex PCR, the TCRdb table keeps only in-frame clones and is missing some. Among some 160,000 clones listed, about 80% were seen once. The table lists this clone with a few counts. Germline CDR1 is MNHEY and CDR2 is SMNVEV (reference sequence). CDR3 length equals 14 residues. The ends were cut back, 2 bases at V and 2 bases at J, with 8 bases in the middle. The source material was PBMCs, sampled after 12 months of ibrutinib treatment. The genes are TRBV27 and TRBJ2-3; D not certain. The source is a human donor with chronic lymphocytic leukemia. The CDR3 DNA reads TGTGCCAGCAGTTTAACAGCTTACACAGATACGCAGTATTTT. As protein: CASSLTAYTDTQYF.